These T cell receptor beta chains were read from a single sample in a study of blood T cell repertoires in COVID-19. The table came from immunoSEQ multiplex PCR; TCRdb's copy has only in-frame clones and leaves some out. The sample consists of approximately 210,000 clones, about nine tenths of them appearing once. The specimen sequenced was peripheral blood. Receptor source: a man aged 30-40 years who had recovered from COVID-19. Both conserved end residues are part of each CDR3. A D gene is named only where the DNA matches it firmly. Some rows have no size entry. The others give once, few or many, or a class for an expanded clone.

TRBD2	TRBV13	TRBJ2-7	.	TGTGCCAGCAGCTTTGAGCGGGGGGGGAGCTCCTACGAGCAGTACTTC	CASSFERGGSSYEQYF
.	TRBV27	TRBJ1-4	.	TGTGCCAGCAGTCTGCCCCGGGGAGAAAAACTGTTTTTT	CASSLPRGEKLFF
TRBD1	TRBV27	TRBJ1-4	.	TGTGCCAGCATGGGGGACAGTAATGAAAAACTGTTTTTT	CASMGDSNEKLFF
TRBD2	TRBV18	TRBJ2-3	.	TGTGCCAGCTCACTGCTTCCTACGGGGGGGCCGTCAGATACGCAGTATTTT	CASSLLPTGGPSDTQYF
.	TRBV7-9	TRBJ2-7	.	TGTGCCAGCAGCTTAGTGAGGAGCGAGCAGTACTTC	CASSLVRSEQYF
.	TRBV14	TRBJ2-7	once	TGTGCCAGCAGCCAAGAAAGGCTGCGGGCGGGGGAGCAGTACTTC	CASSQERLRAGEQYF
.	TRBV15	TRBJ1-5	.	TGTGCCACCACGGAGGCGTCGGATCAGCCCCAGCATTTT	CATTEASDQPQHF
TRBD1	TRBV5-1	TRBJ1-4	.	TGCGCCAGCAGCTACGGACAGGGCGGTGAAAAACTGTTTTTT	CASSYGQGGEKLFF
.	TRBV27	TRBJ1-2	.	TGTGCCAGCAGTTTAAAGGGGTTAGATGGCTACACCTTC	CASSLKGLDGYTF
.	TRBV12-5	TRBJ1-3	.	TGTGCTAGTGGTTTGGGGGCGTCCGGAAACACCATATATTTT	CASGLGASGNTIYF
TRBD1	TRBV5-1	TRBJ1-2	.	TGCGCCAGCAGAGGAGGGACAGGAGCTAACTATGGCTACACCTTC	CASRGGTGANYGYTF
.	TRBV19	TRBJ2-7	few	TGTGCCACCAGCCCGTTGCGGGGGCCCCCCTACGAGCAGTACTTC	CATSPLRGPPYEQYF
.	TRBV27	TRBJ1-1	.	TGTGCCAGCAGTTCCCGTGGACAGCCGAACACTGAAGCTTTCTTT	CASSSRGQPNTEAFF
.	TRBV6-5	TRBJ1-3	.	TGTGCCAGCAGTTCGACAGTCTCCTCTGGAAACACCATATATTTT	CASSSTVSSGNTIYF